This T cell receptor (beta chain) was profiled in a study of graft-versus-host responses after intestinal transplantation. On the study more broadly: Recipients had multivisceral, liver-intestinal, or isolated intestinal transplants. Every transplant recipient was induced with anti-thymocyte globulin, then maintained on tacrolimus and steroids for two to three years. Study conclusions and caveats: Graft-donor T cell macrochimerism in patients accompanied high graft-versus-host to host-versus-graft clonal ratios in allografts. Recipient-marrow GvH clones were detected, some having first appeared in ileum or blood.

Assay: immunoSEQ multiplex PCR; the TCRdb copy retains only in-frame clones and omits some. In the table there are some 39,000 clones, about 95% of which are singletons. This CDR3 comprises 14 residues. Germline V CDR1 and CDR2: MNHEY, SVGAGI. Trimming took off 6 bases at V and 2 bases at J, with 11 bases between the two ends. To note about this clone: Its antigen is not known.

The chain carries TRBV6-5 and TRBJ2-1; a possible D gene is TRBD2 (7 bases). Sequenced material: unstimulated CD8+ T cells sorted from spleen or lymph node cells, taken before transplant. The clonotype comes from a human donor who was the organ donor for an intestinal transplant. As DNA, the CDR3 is TGTGCCAGCAGAGAGGGGGGGACCTACAATGAGCAGTTCTTC. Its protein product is CASREGGTYNEQFF.